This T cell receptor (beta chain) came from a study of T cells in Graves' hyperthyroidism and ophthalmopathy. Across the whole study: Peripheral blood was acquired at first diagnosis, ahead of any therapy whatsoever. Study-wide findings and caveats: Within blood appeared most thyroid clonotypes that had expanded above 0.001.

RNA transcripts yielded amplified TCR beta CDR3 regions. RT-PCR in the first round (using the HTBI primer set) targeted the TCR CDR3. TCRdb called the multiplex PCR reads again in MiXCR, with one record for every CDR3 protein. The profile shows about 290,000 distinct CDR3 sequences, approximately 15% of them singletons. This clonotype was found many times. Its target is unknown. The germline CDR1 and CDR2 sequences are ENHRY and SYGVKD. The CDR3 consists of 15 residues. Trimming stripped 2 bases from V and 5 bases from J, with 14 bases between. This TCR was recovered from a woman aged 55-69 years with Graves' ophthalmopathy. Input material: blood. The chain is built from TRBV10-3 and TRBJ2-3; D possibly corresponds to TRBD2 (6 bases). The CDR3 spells CAISEDRLVGDTQYF. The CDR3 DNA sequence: TGTGCCATCAGTGAGGATAGACTAGTCGGAGATACGCAGTATTTT.